The next 24 T cell receptor beta chains were all read from a single sample in a study of identifying expanded T cells in peripheral blood. Clones were sequenced by immunoSEQ multiplex PCR, and TCRdb holds only the in-frame ones, with some missing. The table lists 100,000 to 110,000 clones, approximately 88% of them singletons. The material sequenced was blood. The receptors were sampled from a person between 18 and 70 years old in good health.

The chain combines TRBV10-1 with TRBJ2-3; D is perhaps TRBD2 (6 bases). The CDR3 covers 14 residues. V gave up 1 base and J gave up 2 bases, with 7 bases separating them. Germline-derived CDR1 and CDR2 are WNHNN and SYGVQD (reference sequence). The CDR3 sequence: CASSEWTTTDTQYF. The CDR3 DNA reads TGCGCCAGCAGTGAGTGGACTACCACAGATACGCAGTATTTT.

The chain combines TRBV6-5 with TRBJ2-7; the D is unclear. The length of the CDR3 is 13 residues. Germline lookup yields CDR1 MNHEY and CDR2 SVGAGI. Trimming removed 5 bases from V and 3 bases from J, with 11 bases in between. DNA for the CDR3: TGTGCCAGCAGTACTCAGCTATTCTACGAGCAGTACTTC. Translation gives CASSTQLFYEQYF.

V is TRBV7-9 and J is TRBJ2-2; no firm D call. Germline V lookup: CDR1 SEHNR, CDR2 FQNEAQ (reference sequence). Trimming left V 5 bases short and J 6 bases short, with 19 bases between. This CDR3 has 16 residues. The CDR3 nucleotides are TGTGCCAGCAGCCCCGGGTGGCAGGTACCCCCCGGGGAGCTGTTTTTT. The encoded protein is CASSPGWQVPPGELFF.

The sample holds one count of this clone. The rearrangement joins TRBV19 to TRBJ2-2; maybe TRBD2 (6 bases). Per the germline V gene, CDR1 is LNHDA and CDR2 is SQIVND (reference sequence). This CDR3 has 13 residues. The V and J ends lost 2 bases and 6 bases respectively, with 7 bases between them. This chain's CDR3 is CASSISGAGELFF. In nucleotides, the CDR3 is TGTGCCAGTAGTATATCGGGGGCCGGGGAGCTGTTTTTT.

This chain links TRBV18 with TRBJ2-7; 8 bases fit TRBD2. J lost 6 bases, V lost 3 bases, and 7 bases had no gene match. The CDR3 is 14 amino acids. Germline lookup yields CDR1 KGHSH and CDR2 LQKENI. Written as DNA, the CDR3 is TGTGCCAGCTCACCCGGGGGGGGTTCCGGCGAGCAGTACTTC. It translates to CASSPGGGSGEQYF.

The chain couples TRBV18 to TRBJ1-1, with 9 bases fitting TRBD1. CDR1 and CDR2 (germline): KGHSH, LQKENI. This CDR3 contains 15 residues. The junction had 5 bases not matched to a gene; V was cut back by 3 bases and J by 3 bases. The CDR3 reads CASSPPTGGYTEAFF. The CDR3 region has the DNA TGTGCCAGCTCACCGCCGACAGGGGGATACACTGAAGCTTTCTTT.

This chain links TRBV11-1 with TRBJ2-1, with 9 bases aligning to TRBD1. The CDR3 sequence is 17 residues long. Trimming at V came to 5 bases and at J to 4 bases, leaving 12 bases not matched to a gene. Germline CDR1 SGHAT, CDR2 FQDESV (reference sequence). CDR3 DNA sequence: TGTGCCAGCAGCCAACAGGGGGCTACCTTGTCTTACAATGAGCAGTTCTTC. Translated, it gives CASSQQGATLSYNEQFF.

This chain uses TRBV9 with TRBJ2-4; TRBD2 matches at 12 bases. The V gene's germline CDR1 is SGDLS and CDR2 YYNGEE. The J segment lost 6 bases and the V segment lost 4 bases, leaving 11 bases of the junction unmatched. The CDR3 is made up of 17 amino acids. The chain's CDR3 is CASSPDPLAGGLNIQYF. As DNA, the CDR3 is TGTGCCAGCAGCCCCGACCCTCTAGCGGGGGGGCTAAACATTCAGTACTTC.

This sequence joins TRBV5-1 and TRBJ2-1, with 10 bases matching TRBD1. Germline V gene sequence: CDR1 SGHRS, CDR2 YFSETQ. J lost 7 bases, V lost 2 bases, and 3 bases had no gene match. This CDR3 region has 14 residues. The CDR3 protein is CASSFGTGANEQFF. The CDR3 DNA follows: TGCGCCAGCAGCTTCGGGACAGGGGCAAATGAGCAGTTCTTC.

The V gene is TRBV12-5, the J gene TRBJ2-7; D call uncertain. Trimming shortened V by 0 bases and J by 6 bases, and 6 bases separated the two germline ends. The CDR3 runs 12 residues. Germline loops: CDR1 LGHNT, CDR2 FRNRAP. The DNA for the CDR3 is TGTGCTAGTGGTTTGGTTCCCAGCGAGCAGTACTTC. This gives the protein CASGLVPSEQYF.

This sequence joins TRBV6-5 and TRBJ2-2; D gene unclear. Trimming took off 3 bases at V and 2 bases at J, with 7 bases between the two ends. This CDR3 has 14 residues. Germline V gene sequence: CDR1 MNHEY, CDR2 SVGAGI. The CDR3, as DNA: TGTGCCAGCAGTTATTCTAGAAACACCGGGGAGCTGTTTTTT. Translation: CASSYSRNTGELFF.

This clone was counted a few times. The CDR3 is CASSEPFEYRHNYGYTF. The CDR3 bases are TGCGCCAGCAGTGAGCCCTTCGAGTACAGGCACAACTATGGCTACACCTTC. This rearrangement joins TRBV10-1 to TRBJ1-2; a possible D gene is TRBD1 (5 bases). CDR3 size: 17 residues. Germline V gene sequence: CDR1 WNHNN, CDR2 SYGVQD (reference sequence). V shed 2 bases and J shed 2 bases, with 18 bases lying between them.

The chain couples TRBV5-1 to TRBJ1-1; D is ambiguous. Germline-derived CDR1 and CDR2 are SGHRS and YFSETQ. Trimming stripped 4 bases from V and 8 bases from J, with 15 bases between. The CDR3 consists of 13 residues. CDR3 in DNA: TGCGCCAGCAGCGACCCACCGGTAGTAGAAGCTTTCTTT. Its protein is CASSDPPVVEAFF.

Only one count was recorded for this clone. The chain carries TRBV5-5 and TRBJ2-2; D is uncertain. The CDR3 has 14 residues. Germline V gives CDR1 SGHKS, CDR2 YYEKEE (reference sequence). Between the trimmed V and J ends, which lost 0 bases and 5 bases, there was a span of 8 bases. CDR3 nucleotides: TGTGCCAGCAGCTTGGCCGCCGGGACCGGGGAGCTGTTTTTT. It yields the protein CASSLAAGTGELFF.

The V gene is TRBV2, the J gene TRBJ1-1; 10 bases fit TRBD1. The CDR3 contains 16 residues. Trimming at V came to 6 bases and at J to 6 bases, leaving 13 bases not matched to a gene. Germline V gene sequence: CDR1 SNHLY, CDR2 FYNNEI. CDR3 in amino acids: CASRKNRDRGRAEAFF. The CDR3 bases are TGTGCCAGCAGGAAAAACCGGGACAGGGGTCGGGCTGAAGCTTTCTTT.

The V call is TRBV5-1, the J call TRBJ1-4, with D unresolved. The CDR3 contains 14 residues. CDR1 is SGHRS and CDR2 is YFSETQ in the germline V gene. V was pared by 0 bases and J by 4 bases, with 7 bases between. Here the CDR3 reads CASSLDRFNEKLFF. For the CDR3, the DNA is TGCGCCAGCAGCTTGGATCGGTTTAATGAAAAACTGTTTTTT.

This chain joins TRBV29-1 and TRBJ1-1; D call uncertain. The CDR3 length is 11 residues. Trimming removed 7 bases at V and 1 base at J, with 7 bases between. Germline V CDR1 and CDR2: SQVTM, ANQGSEA. CDR3 sequence (DNA): TGCAGCGCCTTCGGGAACACTGAAGCTTTCTTT. It encodes CSAFGNTEAFF.

The V and J genes are TRBV30 and TRBJ1-2; the D gene is possibly TRBD1 (5 bases). The CDR3 contains 15 residues. The V end was cut by 0 bases, the J end by 2 bases, with 13 bases between. Germline CDR1 is GTSNPN and CDR2 is SVGIG (reference sequence). The CDR3 protein is CAWSVKGHLNYGYTF. In nucleotides, the CDR3 is TGTGCCTGGAGTGTAAAAGGACATCTCAACTATGGCTACACCTTC.

This chain links TRBV30 with TRBJ1-1, with 8 bases matching TRBD1. J gave up 1 base and V 4 bases, and 8 bases lay outside the gene matches. The CDR3 spans 15 residues. Germline V gives CDR1 GTSNPN, CDR2 SVGIG (reference sequence). The CDR3: CAWIQDREWNTEAFF. The CDR3 nucleotides are TGTGCCTGGATACAGGACAGGGAATGGAACACTGAAGCTTTCTTT. Full variable domain (rest looked up from reference TRBV30 and TRBJ1-1): SQTIHQWPATLVQPVGSPLSLECTVEGTSNPNLYWYRQAAGRGLQLLFYSVGIGQISSEVPQNLSASRPQDRQFILSSKKLLLSDSGFYLCAWIQDREWNTEAFFGQGTRLTVV.

The chain has TRBV19 and TRBJ2-7; D gene uncertain. Germline V gene data show CDR1 as LNHDA and CDR2 as SQIVND (reference sequence). The CDR3 runs to 14 residues. V lost 4 bases and J 0 bases, leaving 10 bases between the germline ends. CDR3 residues: CASSTTWDSYEQYF. The CDR3 nucleotides read TGTGCCAGTAGTACTACGTGGGACTCCTACGAGCAGTACTTC.

The chain links TRBV4-2 to TRBJ2-6; D is undetermined. The CDR3 loop spans 15 amino acids. Germline assignment: CDR1 LGHNA and CDR2 YNFKEQ. The ends were cut back, 2 bases at V and 11 bases at J, with 16 bases in the middle. This CDR3 reads CASSQTMRHMDVLTF. CDR3 DNA: TGTGCCAGCAGCCAAACCATGAGGCATATGGACGTCCTGACTTTC.

This CDR3 reads CASSKGISTDTQYF. The DNA of the CDR3 is TGTGCCAGTAGTAAGGGGATTAGCACAGATACGCAGTATTTT. The rearrangement joins TRBV19 to TRBJ2-3, with D possibly matching TRBD1 (5 bases). Germline V CDR1 and CDR2: LNHDA, SQIVND (reference sequence). This CDR3 is 14 amino acids long. The V gene lost 4 bases and the J gene lost 0 bases, with 8 bases spanning the gap.

In this sample, this clone turned up a few times. The V gene is TRBV6-4, the J gene TRBJ1-6; 7 positions agree with TRBD1. Germline assignment: CDR1 MRHNA and CDR2 SNTAGT. The length of the CDR3 is 16 residues. Trimming removed 0 bases from V and 7 bases from J; junction bases left unmatched: 6. The CDR3 DNA sequence: TGTGCCAGCAGTGACTCGGCAGGGGGAGACAATTCACCCCTCCACTTT. The encoded protein is CASSDSAGGDNSPLHF.

This chain uses TRBV6-4 with TRBJ1-1; tentatively, D is TRBD1 (6 bases). Germline V gives CDR1 MRHNA, CDR2 SNTAGT. The V gene lost 5 bases and the J gene lost 1 base, with 8 bases spanning the gap. This CDR3 region has 13 residues. The CDR3 nucleotides are TGTGCCAGCAGTCACAGGGCGAACACTGAAGCTTTCTTT. Protein sequence: CASSHRANTEAFF.